A single sample gave rise to the 21 T cell receptor beta chains below, sequenced in a study of vaccination and CD4 T cells after COVID-19. Treatment of the sample: roughly 10-day PBMC culture with coronavirus spike peptide pools or control peptides (ViraFEST assay). These receptors are not linked to any known antigen. Cultured CD4+ T cells had their DNA profiled by the Oncomine TCR Beta short-read assay. TCRdb called the PCR reads again in MiXCR, with one record for every CDR3 protein. The data show roughly 22,000 distinct CDR3 sequences, approximately 30% seen once. The sample taken for sequencing was cultured CD4+ T cells from blood. The receptors shown here come from a human donor with COVID-19.

This clonotype was seen more than once but under ten times. The chain combines TRBV27 with TRBJ1-5, with 7 bases lining up with TRBD1. The CDR3 runs to 14 residues. Looked up from germline, CDR1 is MNHEY and CDR2 is SMNVEV (reference sequence). After removal of 0 bases from V and 4 bases from J, the junction contained 0 bases not matched to a gene. CDR3 coding DNA: TGTGCCAGCAGTTTATCGACAGGGAATCAGCCCCAGCATTTT. Residues: CASSLSTGNQPQHF.

This clonotype was observed a handful of times. V gene TRBV19 combines with J gene TRBJ1-2, with TRBD1 matching over 9 bases. After removal of 6 bases from V and 6 bases from J, the junction contained 5 bases not matched to a gene. The germline V gene encodes CDR1 LNHDA and CDR2 SQIVND (reference sequence). The CDR3 has 13 residues. The CDR3 sequence is CASSLDRGDGYTF. DNA of the CDR3: TGTGCCAGTAGCCTTGACAGGGGGGATGGCTACACCTTC.

The V and J genes are TRBV28 and TRBJ1-2; 9 bases agree with TRBD1. This CDR3 contains 14 residues. The germline CDR1 and CDR2 sequences are MDHEN and SYDVKM. V trimming: 4 bases; J trimming: 2 bases; junction bases outside the gene matches: 2. The CDR3 region is CASSSGTGNYGYTF. In DNA form, the CDR3 reads TGTGCCAGCAGTTCCGGGACAGGGAACTATGGCTACACCTTC.

This clonotype was seen only a few times. The chain employs TRBV6-1 and TRBJ1-2; TRBD1 is a possible D gene (6 bases). The CDR3 length is 15 residues. The V end lost 7 bases, the J end lost 5 bases, and 20 bases lay between the germline ends. Germline V CDR1 and CDR2: MNHNS, SASEGT. For the CDR3, the DNA is TGTGCCAGCACGGGCCCCGGTGGGGGCTCATATGGCTACACCTTC. Its protein is CASTGPGGGSYGYTF.

This clonotype showed up just a few times. The V call is TRBV24-1, the J call TRBJ2-2; 8 positions match TRBD1. With 4 bases clipped from V and 2 bases from J, the junction kept 2 bases outside the gene matches. The germline gives CDR1 KGHDR, CDR2 SFDVKD. This CDR3 is built from 15 residues. The CDR3: CATSEGTGNTGELFF. In nucleotides, the CDR3 is TGTGCCACCAGTGAAGGGACAGGAAACACCGGGGAGCTGTTTTTT.

V and J are TRBV27 and TRBJ2-7; 8 bases match TRBD1. V lost 7 bases and J lost 5; bases outside the gene matches: 10. The germline V gene encodes CDR1 MNHEY and CDR2 SMNVEV (reference sequence). The CDR3 has 14 amino acids. This CDR3 is CASNPVGDRNEQYF. CDR3 DNA sequence: TGTGCCAGCAATCCAGTCGGGGACAGGAACGAGCAGTACTTC.

This clonotype has just a few counts. The chain uses TRBV6-2 or TRBV6-3 and TRBJ1-5; the match to TRBD1 covers 7 bases. Germline-derived CDR1 and CDR2 are MNHEY and SVGEGT. The CDR3 is made up of 14 amino acids. V trimming: 4 bases; J trimming: 6 bases; junction bases outside the gene matches: 6. Here the CDR3 reads CASSWTGSTQPQHF. The CDR3 nucleotides are TGTGCCAGCAGTTGGACAGGTTCGACTCAGCCCCAGCATTTT.

This clonotype turned up a few times. This chain connects TRBV12-3 or TRBV12-4 to TRBJ2-7; 11 bases match TRBD2. V shed 4 bases and J 6 bases; nucleotides not matched to a gene: 14. The CDR3 length is 17 residues. This CDR3 is CASSWTRLAGNSREQYF. For the CDR3, the DNA is TGTGCCAGCAGTTGGACCCGACTAGCGGGGAATTCCCGCGAGCAGTACTTC.

This clonotype was recorded a few times. The J gene is TRBJ2-7, the V gene TRBV6-2 or TRBV6-3, with TRBD1 matching 9 bases. Germline CDR1 is MNHEY and CDR2 is SVGEGT. This CDR3 region has 12 residues. V lost 9 bases and J lost 4; bases outside the gene matches: 4. The CDR3 spells CASRDRAYEQYF. The CDR3 DNA sequence: TGTGCCAGTAGGGACAGGGCTTACGAGCAGTACTTC.

The chain employs TRBV7-9 and TRBJ2-2, with TRBD2 as a possible D gene (7 bases). V lost 8 bases, J lost 5 bases, and 18 bases lay in between. In germline, CDR1 is SEHNR, CDR2 FQNEAQ (reference sequence). The CDR3 is made up of 15 amino acids. The CDR3 bases are TGTGCCAGCCGCCTGGGGGGGGCCTATACCGGGGAGCTGTTTTTT. Translating gives CASRLGGAYTGELFF.

The chain combines TRBV19 with TRBJ1-3; D is possibly TRBD1 (6 bases). The V and J ends lost 0 bases and 0 bases respectively, with 6 bases between them. CDR1 is LNHDA, CDR2 SQIVND, per germline (reference sequence). The CDR3 has 15 amino acids. CDR3 nucleotide sequence: TGTGCCAGTAGTATAGAGGACAGCTCTGGAAACACCATATATTTT. Protein: CASSIEDSSGNTIYF.

The CDR3 sequence is CASSRNSAIVGYEQYF. CDR3 bases: TGTGCCAGCAGTCGAAACTCCGCGATCGTTGGGTACGAGCAGTACTTC. The V and J genes are TRBV25-1 and TRBJ2-7, with D uncertain. The V end was cut by 5 bases, the J end by 4 bases, with 21 bases between. Per the germline V gene, CDR1 is MGHDK and CDR2 is SYGVNS. The CDR3 contains 16 residues.

The V call is TRBV7-6, the J call TRBJ2-3; possibly TRBD1 for D (7 bases). The CDR3 loop spans 18 amino acids. Per germline, CDR1 SGHVS and CDR2 FNYEAQ. V lost 2 bases, J lost 5 bases, and 23 bases lay in between. The CDR3 here is CASSLIGFAQGGIDTQYF. In DNA, the CDR3 is TGTGCCAGCAGCTTAATAGGTTTTGCGCAGGGGGGAATAGATACGCAGTATTTT.

The rearrangement links TRBV12-5 to TRBJ2-7; D not certain. Between the trimmed V and J ends, which lost 1 base and 4 bases, there was a span of 8 bases. The CDR3 contains 13 residues. Germline lookup yields CDR1 LGHNT and CDR2 FRNRAP. The CDR3: CASGLAGWYEQYF. The CDR3 DNA reads as TGTGCTAGTGGTTTGGCCGGGTGGTACGAGCAGTACTTC.

Judged by abundance, this clonotype is medium-sized. V is TRBV20-1 and J is TRBJ1-3, with D hard to call. The CDR3 sequence is 13 residues long. Germline V CDR1 and CDR2: DFQATT, SNEGSKA (reference sequence). Trimming left V 6 bases short and J 0 bases short, with 9 bases between. In DNA, the CDR3 is TGCAGTGCCCGCGGACTCTCTGGAAACACCATATATTTT. It specifies CSARGLSGNTIYF.

The V gene is TRBV18, the J gene TRBJ1-1; D perhaps matches TRBD1 (5 bases). The CDR3 has 12 residues. CDR1 is KGHSH and CDR2 is LQKENI in the germline V gene. V dropped 1 base and J dropped 6 bases, with 6 bases sitting between them. The CDR3 sequence: CASSPRGAEAFF. The CDR3 DNA reads as TGTGCCAGCTCACCACGAGGGGCTGAAGCTTTCTTT. Using reference TRBV18 and TRBJ1-1 for the parts outside the CDR3, the full variable domain is NAGVMQNPRHLVRRRGQEARLRCSPMKGHSHVYWYRQLPEEGLKFMVYLQKENIIDESGMPKERFSAEFPKEGPSILRIQQVVRGDSAAYFCASSPRGAEAFFGQGTRLTVV.

The CDR3 sequence: CASSPGGGRTVGYTF. The DNA for the CDR3 is TGTGCCAGCAGCCCGGGGGGGGGTCGGACAGTTGGCTACACCTTC. This sequence joins TRBV5-4 and TRBJ1-2; weak D call: TRBD1 (6 bases). V shed 4 bases and J shed 7 bases, with 20 bases lying between them. Germline V gene data show CDR1 as SGHNT and CDR2 as YYREEE (reference sequence). The CDR3 is 15 amino acids.

The chain links TRBV19 to TRBJ2-1; D possibly corresponds to TRBD1 (6 bases). The germline V gene has CDR1 LNHDA and CDR2 SQIVND (reference sequence). The CDR3 contains 15 residues. Trimming took off 5 bases at V and 7 bases at J, with 18 bases between the two ends. This CDR3 is CASSYWGQLGNEQFF. CDR3 DNA sequence: TGTGCCAGTAGTTATTGGGGGCAACTTGGGAATGAGCAGTTCTTC.

This clonotype was seen a handful of times. The J gene is TRBJ1-5, the V gene TRBV4-1; possible D gene TRBD1, 6 bases. CDR3 length equals 15 residues. V lost 3 bases and J 7 bases, leaving 16 bases between the germline ends. The germline V gene encodes CDR1 MGHRA and CDR2 YSYEKL. CDR3: CASSQADSLRQPQHF. CDR3 nucleotides: TGCGCCAGCAGCCAGGCGGACAGTCTCCGACAGCCCCAGCATTTT.

V is TRBV30 and J is TRBJ1-1; 8 nucleotides align to TRBD1. V shed 5 bases, J shed 6 bases, and the junction held 5 bases outside the gene matches. Germline loops: CDR1 GTSNPN, CDR2 SVGIG (reference sequence). The CDR3 runs 12 residues. This CDR3 reads CAWDRGPAEAFF. DNA of the CDR3: TGTGCCTGGGACAGGGGCCCCGCTGAAGCTTTCTTT.

This chain connects TRBV19 to TRBJ1-4, with 10 bases lining up with TRBD1. The CDR3 has 14 residues. Per germline, CDR1 LNHDA and CDR2 SQIVND (reference sequence). With V trimmed by 9 bases and J by 8 bases, 9 bases remained unmatched. The CDR3 nucleotides read TGTGCCAGCGTAAGACAGGGGGCGGGAGAAAAACTGTTTTTT. It encodes CASVRQGAGEKLFF.